This is a list of T cell receptor beta chains from one sample in a study of T cells after yellow fever vaccination. TCRdb called the 5' RACE reads again in MiXCR, with one record for every CDR3 protein. The sample carries hundreds of thousands of distinct CDR3 sequences, around 12% recorded once. This specimen was PBMCs, taken on the day of the yellow fever booster vaccination. These receptor sequences come from a man younger than 40 who received the YFV17D yellow fever vaccine. CDR3s include the opening cysteine and the closing phenylalanine or tryptophan. D genes are given only for firm matches. Where a row states a size, it is once, few, many or the class of an expanded clone; other rows omit it.

v_gene: TRBV29-1; abundance: few; j_gene: TRBJ2-7; d_gene: TRBD1; CDR3nt: TGCAGCGCACTCGGACAGGGCGTAGAGCAGTACTTC; CDR3aa: CSALGQGVEQYF
v_gene: TRBV4-3; abundance: -; j_gene: TRBJ2-5; d_gene: -; CDR3nt: TGCGCCAGCAGCCAATTAGGGGGGCGGGGAGGGCCAGGAGAGACCCAGTACTTC; CDR3aa: CASSQLGGRGGPGETQYF
v_gene: TRBV5-1; abundance: -; j_gene: TRBJ2-7; d_gene: -; CDR3nt: TGCGCCAGCAGCTTGGCGCTAGACGACTACGAGCAGTACTTC; CDR3aa: CASSLALDDYEQYF
v_gene: TRBV20-1; abundance: -; j_gene: TRBJ2-1; d_gene: -; CDR3nt: TGCAGTGCTAGTATTCGGGAGAAGGTGTTCTTC; CDR3aa: CSASIREKVFF
v_gene: TRBV10-2; abundance: -; j_gene: TRBJ2-7; d_gene: -; CDR3nt: TGCGCCAGCAGTGACAGCCCGAGCTCCTACGAGCAGTACTTC; CDR3aa: CASSDSPSSYEQYF
v_gene: TRBV30; abundance: -; j_gene: TRBJ2-3; d_gene: -; CDR3nt: TGTGCCTGGAGTGTACGGCCGGGTGCGGATACGCAGTATTTT; CDR3aa: CAWSVRPGADTQYF
v_gene: TRBV6-5; abundance: -; j_gene: TRBJ1-2; d_gene: TRBD1; CDR3nt: TGTGCCAGCAGTCGGACCAGGGGGACAAACTATGGCTACACCTTC; CDR3aa: CASSRTRGTNYGYTF
v_gene: TRBV5-1; abundance: few; j_gene: TRBJ2-7; d_gene: -; CDR3nt: TGCGCCAGCAGTCCACTGGGAGACTACGAGCAGTACTTC; CDR3aa: CASSPLGDYEQYF
v_gene: TRBV6-5; abundance: -; j_gene: TRBJ2-1; d_gene: -; CDR3nt: TGTGCCAGCAGTTACTCGACGGGGCAGGGGTGGCATGAGCAGTTCTTC; CDR3aa: CASSYSTGQGWHEQFF
v_gene: TRBV28; abundance: -; j_gene: TRBJ2-5; d_gene: -; CDR3nt: TGTGCCAGCAGTTTGCCGGGTGTCTTACGGGAGACCCAGTACTTC; CDR3aa: CASSLPGVLRETQYF
v_gene: TRBV29-1; abundance: -; j_gene: TRBJ2-6; d_gene: -; CDR3nt: TGCAGCGTTCCCTCAAAAGAAGACAGGTCCGACTCTGGGGCCAACGTCCTGACTTTC; CDR3aa: CSVPSKEDRSDSGANVLTF
v_gene: TRBV19; abundance: -; j_gene: TRBJ2-3; d_gene: TRBD1; CDR3nt: TGTGCCAGTAGATGGACCTGGACAGGGACAGATACGCAGTATTTT; CDR3aa: CASRWTWTGTDTQYF
v_gene: TRBV9; abundance: -; j_gene: TRBJ2-1; d_gene: TRBD2; CDR3nt: TGTGCCAGCAGCGTAGATATTGGGACTAGCGGGAACCCTTTCCGGATGGAGCAGTTCTTC; CDR3aa: CASSVDIGTSGNPFRMEQFF
v_gene: TRBV7-2; abundance: few; j_gene: TRBJ2-1; d_gene: TRBD2; CDR3nt: TGTGCCAGCACCCCCTTCAGCGGGAGATGGGACAATGAGCAGTTCTTC; CDR3aa: CASTPFSGRWDNEQFF
v_gene: TRBV4-1; abundance: few; j_gene: TRBJ1-2; d_gene: -; CDR3nt: TGCGCCAGCAGCCAAGATGGGGGGCCCCGGGGTGGCTACACCTTC; CDR3aa: CASSQDGGPRGGYTF